The sequence of this TCR beta chain was determined in a study of CD8 T cells in ankylosing spondylitis. Study-wide points: Before this, some motif variants had been reported in reactive arthritis synovial fluid and blood.

The V end lost 4 bases, the J end lost 4 bases, and 8 bases lay between the germline ends. The germline CDR1 and CDR2 sequences are SGDLS and YYNGEE. CDR3 length: 12 amino acids. With respect to this clonotype: Its cognate antigen is unknown.

TCRdb reanalysed the 5' RACE reads using MiXCR and keeps one entry per CDR3 protein. This table has 380,000 or so distinct CDR3 sequences, approximately 22% appearing once. Sequences were obtained from blood, either unsorted or a sorted T cell fraction (not recorded which). The rearrangement uses TRBV9 and TRBJ2-5, with D hard to call. This TCR derives from a male donor with ankylosing spondylitis or in good health (not recorded which). CDR3 nucleotide sequence: TGTGCCAGCAGCAAAGGCGGAGAGACCCAGTACTTC. This translates into CASSKGGETQYF.